The T cell receptor (beta chain) described here comes from a study of neurological immune-mediated disorders. Study findings and constraints: Among 34 multiple sclerosis patients, 18 had repertoires that phylogenetic grouping placed in one related-CDR3 cluster, a possible signature.

This clonotype was counted many times. What it binds is unknown. Between the trimmed V and J ends, which lost 7 bases and 5 bases, there was a span of 21 bases. Germline V lookup: CDR1 SGHRS, CDR2 YFSETQ. The CDR3 totals 15 residues. With 10-nucleotide random UMIs included, cDNA was synthesized by 5'RACE. From the 5' RACE reads, TCRdb called clonotypes with MiXCR, one entry per CDR3 protein. The data show about 46,000 distinct CDR3 sequences, roughly 2% seen once. Sequencing was done on a sample of PBMCs. The TCR sequence derives from a middle-aged woman with multiple sclerosis. The rearrangement links TRBV5-1 to TRBJ1-2, with D maybe TRBD1 (6 bases). The CDR3 DNA sequence: TGCGCCAGCTTTCTGTCCCCAGGGGAAGGGTATGGCTACACCTTC. The encoded protein is CASFLSPGEGYGYTF.